Below are 12 T cell receptor beta chains sequenced from a single sample in a study of blood T cell repertoires in COVID-19. Measured with immunoSEQ multiplex PCR; TCRdb has only the in-frame clones, and not every one. The sample lists just over 70,000 clones; roughly 89% were seen once. Sequencing used peripheral blood. The receptors here all came from a human donor in a cohort sampled during active COVID-19.

The rearrangement links TRBV11-2 to TRBJ2-7; unclear D gene. Per germline, CDR1 SGHAT and CDR2 FQNNGV. V dropped 1 base and J dropped 7 bases, with 8 bases sitting between them. There are 12 residues in the CDR3. CDR3 amino acids: CASSLGPREQYF. The CDR3 DNA reads as TGTGCCAGCAGCTTAGGTCCCCGGGAGCAGTACTTC.

V gene TRBV11-2 combines with J gene TRBJ1-2, with D maybe TRBD1 (5 bases). Germline assignment: CDR1 SGHAT and CDR2 FQNNGV. The CDR3 extends over 13 amino acids. With 2 bases removed from V and 6 bases from J, the gap between germline ends came to 10 bases. The CDR3 is CASSLQGLNGYTF. The CDR3 DNA sequence: TGTGCCAGCAGCTTACAGGGTTTAAATGGCTACACCTTC.

V is TRBV27 and J is TRBJ2-7, with 15 bases identical to TRBD2. Germline V gives CDR1 MNHEY, CDR2 SMNVEV (reference sequence). The CDR3 loop spans 14 amino acids. Trimming at V came to 5 bases and at J to 6 bases, leaving 2 bases not matched to a gene. CDR3 sequence: CASSKGLAGGEQYF. In DNA form, the CDR3 reads TGTGCCAGCAGTAAGGGACTAGCGGGGGGCGAGCAGTACTTC.

The chain recombines TRBV3-1 (or the pseudogene TRBV3-2) with TRBJ1-1, with 8 nucleotides matching TRBD1. V was pared by 3 bases and J by 0 bases, with 9 bases of the junction left unmatched. The V gene's germline CDR1 is LGHDT and CDR2 YNNKEL (reference sequence). This CDR3 has 17 residues. The CDR3 sequence: CASSHLGTGHLNTEAFF. The CDR3 DNA is TGTGCCAGCAGCCACCTGGGGACAGGCCATCTGAACACTGAAGCTTTCTTT.

The genes are TRBV14 and TRBJ2-1; TRBD2 agrees at 7 bases. The ends lost 5 bases at V and 4 bases at J; junction bases unmatched: 8. This CDR3 has 15 amino acids. Germline V gene data show CDR1 as SGHDN and CDR2 as FVKESK. The CDR3 nucleotides are TGTGCCAGCAGCTCGCTGGGGGGGACTTACAATGAGCAGTTCTTC. The encoded protein is CASSSLGGTYNEQFF. Together with reference TRBV14 and TRBJ2-1, the CDR3 gives the full variable domain: EAGVTQFPSHSVIEKGQTVTLRCDPISGHDNLYWYRRVMGKEIKFLLHFVKESKQDESGMPNNRFLAERTGGTYSTLKVQPAELEDSGVYFCASSSLGGTYNEQFFGPGTRLTVL.

The chain combines TRBV11-2 with TRBJ2-7, with D possibly TRBD1 on 5 matching bases. Germline V CDR1 and CDR2: SGHAT, FQNNGV. The germline V and J ends were trimmed by 4 bases and 0 bases, with 19 bases remaining between them. The CDR3 is 17 residues long. The CDR3 DNA sequence: TGTGCCAGCAGCTCAACGAGGCTTGACAGAGGCTCCTACGAGCAGTACTTC. It codes for CASSSTRLDRGSYEQYF.

The genes are TRBV7-8 and TRBJ2-7; TRBD1 aligns across 8 bases. CDR1 SGHVS and CDR2 FQNEAQ come from the germline V gene. CDR3 length equals 14 residues. The V segment lost 4 bases and the J segment 4 bases; nucleotides outside the gene matches: 6. CDR3 DNA: TGTGCCAGCAGCTCACCCGGGACAGGTTACGAGCAGTACTTC. Its protein is CASSSPGTGYEQYF.

The V and J genes are TRBV11-2 and TRBJ2-7, with D maybe TRBD1 (5 bases). Germline V gene lookup returns CDR1 SGHAT and CDR2 FQNNGV. Between the trimmed V and J ends, which lost 4 bases and 3 bases, there was a span of 13 bases. The CDR3 runs to 14 residues. The CDR3 bases are TGTGCCAGCAGCTCCAGCACAGGATACTACGAGCAGTACTTC. Its translation is CASSSSTGYYEQYF.

Only a few counts were recorded for this clone. This sequence joins TRBV7-2 and TRBJ2-7, with D perhaps TRBD2 (5 bases). The CDR3 is 15 amino acids. Trimming took off 5 bases at V and 7 bases at J, with 21 bases between the two ends. The germline CDR1 and CDR2 sequences are SGHTA and FQGNSA. CDR3 bases: TGTGCCAGCAGCCACGAGGGCAGTGCTTGGGAAGAGCAGTACTTC. Translation: CASSHEGSAWEEQYF.

This clone occurred once. The gene calls are TRBV30 and TRBJ2-6, with D tentatively TRBD1 (6 bases). The germline V and J ends were trimmed by 0 bases and 1 base, with 7 bases remaining between them. Germline lookup yields CDR1 GTSNPN and CDR2 SVGIG (reference sequence). CDR3 length: 15 amino acids. The CDR3 is CAWSVQGSGANVLTF. Written as DNA, the CDR3 is TGTGCCTGGAGTGTACAGGGATCTGGGGCCAACGTCCTGACTTTC.

Turning to this clone: This specimen includes other DNA sequences encoding the same CDR3. The genes are TRBV10-3 and TRBJ1-2; D possibly corresponds to TRBD1 (6 bases). CDR1 is ENHRY and CDR2 is SYGVKD in the germline V gene. The CDR3 has 11 residues. V gave up 8 bases and J gave up 8 bases, with 12 bases separating them. CDR3 nucleotide sequence: TGTGCCATCTGGGGGGGGCGGGGCTACACCTTC. Translating it yields CAIWGGRGYTF.

The chain carries TRBV12-3 or TRBV12-4 and TRBJ2-7; tentatively, D is TRBD2 (5 bases). CDR3 length: 13 amino acids. V was clipped by 5 bases and J by 3 bases, with 11 bases between them. The CDR3 protein is CASSRADGYEQYF. The CDR3, as DNA: TGTGCCAGCAGTAGAGCGGACGGCTACGAGCAGTACTTC.